A single sample is the source of the 29 T cell receptor beta chains below, sequenced in a study of cytomegalovirus exposure and HLA in healthy donors. PCR primers comprised 60 Vbeta and 13 Jbeta primers. Repertoires were generated with immunoSEQ multiplex PCR, while TCRdb's copy carries only in-frame clones and drops some. The sample comprises 150,000 to 200,000 clones, around four fifths of which are singletons, and approximately 1.6% rests with the top ten. What was sequenced was PBMCs. These receptors all come from a man in his forties in good health and CMV-seropositive.

The rearrangement uses TRBV5-4 and TRBJ1-1, with D possibly being TRBD1 (6 bases). CDR3 length: 15 residues. From germline, CDR1 is SGHNT and CDR2 YYREEE (reference sequence). V lost 4 bases to trimming and J lost 5 bases, with 18 bases between them. The CDR3 sequence: CASSPIPGGQTEAFF. The CDR3 DNA reads TGTGCCAGCAGCCCTATCCCCGGGGGGCAAACTGAAGCTTTCTTT. The variable domain in full, with the rest retrieved from reference TRBV5-4 and TRBJ1-1, is ETGVTQSPTHLIKTRGQQVTLRCSSQSGHNTVSWYQQALGQGPQFIFQYYREEENGRGNFPPRFSGLQFPNYSSELNVNALELDDSALYLCASSPIPGGQTEAFFGQGTRLTVV.

The J gene is TRBJ2-1, the V gene TRBV12-2; the tabulated D call, TRBD2, remains unverified against the DNA. TRBV12-2 is tagged as a pseudogene. This CDR3 is 16 amino acids long. As DNA, the CDR3 is TGTGCAAGTCGCTTAGCGTTTTTTTGTCGCTACAATGAGCAGTTCTTC. Translating it yields CASRLAFFCRYNEQFF.

This chain connects TRBV7-2 to TRBJ2-7, with D perhaps matching TRBD2 (6 bases). Germline V lookup: CDR1 SGHTA, CDR2 FQGNSA. The V gene lost 1 base and the J gene lost 2 bases, with 9 bases spanning the gap. CDR3 length: 14 residues. The CDR3 DNA reads TGTGCCAGCAGCTTAGGGCTAGCGACCTACGAGCAGTACTTC. This encodes CASSLGLATYEQYF.

J is TRBJ2-2 and V is TRBV5-1, with TRBD1 matching over 9 bases. The V gene end was trimmed by 4 bases and the J gene end by 4 bases; junction bases not matched to a gene: 11. The CDR3 spans 17 residues. CDR1 and CDR2 (germline): SGHRS, YFSETQ. Here the CDR3 reads CASSPKGQGPGTGELFF. CDR3 DNA sequence: TGCGCCAGCAGCCCAAAAGGACAGGGGCCGGGCACCGGGGAGCTGTTTTTT.

The sample holds one count of this clone. The chain links TRBV5-1 to TRBJ1-1; tentative D call: TRBD1 (5 bases). CDR1 and CDR2 from the germline V gene are SGHRS and YFSETQ. The CDR3 is made up of 13 amino acids. Trimming shortened V by 7 bases and J by 1 base, and 11 bases separated the two germline ends. This CDR3 reads CASEEGTNTEAFF. The CDR3 DNA reads as TGCGCCAGCGAGGAGGGGACGAACACTGAAGCTTTCTTT.

The rearrangement links TRBV19 to TRBJ2-3, with 15 nucleotides matching TRBD2. The CDR3 is 19 amino acids. V was clipped by 2 bases and J by 5 bases; unmatched bases: 11. Per germline, CDR1 LNHDA and CDR2 SQIVND (reference sequence). The DNA of the CDR3 is TGTGCCAGTAGTATACCCCTCGCGGGACTAGCGGGGGGCCAAGATACGCAGTATTTT. The encoded protein is CASSIPLAGLAGGQDTQYF. Together with reference TRBV19 and TRBJ2-3, the CDR3 gives the full variable domain: DGGITQSPKYLFRKEGQNVTLSCEQNLNHDAMYWYRQDPGQGLRLIYYSQIVNDFQKGDIAEGYSVSREKKESFPLTVTSAQKNPTAFYLCASSIPLAGLAGGQDTQYFGPGTRLTVL.

This chain links TRBV7-3 with TRBJ2-1; TRBD2 agrees at 13 bases. V trimming: 4 bases; J trimming: 10 bases; junction bases outside the gene matches: 4. Germline V gene sequence: CDR1 SGHTA, CDR2 FQGTGA. The CDR3 sequence is 14 residues long. The CDR3 DNA reads as TGTGCCAGCAGCTCCCAGGGACTAGCGGGAGAGCAGTTCTTC. Protein product: CASSSQGLAGEQFF.

With respect to this clone: Mismatch with germline at one junction end may stem from a read error. The rearrangement uses TRBV7-9 and TRBJ1-2, with TRBD1 matching 7 bases. Germline CDR1 is SEHNR and CDR2 is FQNEAQ (reference sequence). The CDR3 runs 16 residues. CDR3 DNA: TGTGTCAGCAGCTTAGCCTATAAAGACAGGGAGGATGGCTACACCTTC. Protein sequence: CVSSLAYKDREDGYTF. Drawing the rest from reference TRBV7-9 and TRBJ1-2, the complete variable domain is DTGVSQNPRHKITKRGQNVTFRCDPISEHNRLYWYRQTLGQGPEFLTYFQNEAQLEKSRLLSDRFSAERPKGSFSTLEIQRTEQGDSAMYLCVSSLAYKDREDGYTFGSGTRLTVV.

This clone appeared a single time. This chain links TRBV5-6 with TRBJ2-1; D possibly corresponds to TRBD2 (7 bases). The ends were cut back, 3 bases at V and 8 bases at J, with 15 bases in the middle. The CDR3 extends over 14 amino acids. CDR1 and CDR2 from the germline V gene are SGHDT and YYEEEE. CDR3 DNA sequence: TGTGCCAGCAGCTGGGGGGGCCGCCGGTATGAGCAGTTCTTC. Translated: CASSWGGRRYEQFF.

V is TRBV7-9 and J is TRBJ1-4; TRBD1 might be the D (5 bases). CDR1 and CDR2 from the germline V gene are SEHNR and FQNEAQ (reference sequence). This CDR3 spans 15 amino acids. Trimming shortened V by 0 bases and J by 7 bases, and 12 bases separated the two germline ends. The CDR3 DNA is TGTGCCAGCAGCTTAGCGACGGGGGAGAGTGAAAAACTGTTTTTT. This translates into CASSLATGESEKLFF. The whole variable domain, filled in from reference TRBV7-9 and TRBJ1-4, reads DTGVSQNPRHKITKRGQNVTFRCDPISEHNRLYWYRQTLGQGPEFLTYFQNEAQLEKSRLLSDRFSAERPKGSFSTLEIQRTEQGDSAMYLCASSLATGESEKLFFGSGTQLSVL.

This sequence joins TRBV7-6 and TRBJ1-1; D is ambiguous. The CDR3 is 15 residues long. Germline CDR1 is SGHVS and CDR2 is FNYEAQ. With 4 bases removed from V and 0 bases from J, the gap between germline ends came to 12 bases. CDR3 in DNA: TGTGCCAGCAGCTCCAACGCAGTATTGAACACTGAAGCTTTCTTT. As protein: CASSSNAVLNTEAFF.

This clone was seen more than once but under ten times. One end of the junction is discordant with germline, which a read error may explain. CDR3 amino acids: CASTEGSGVLETQYF. As DNA, the CDR3 is TGTGCCAGCACTGAAGGGTCAGGGGTGTTGGAGACCCAGTACTTC. This chain uses TRBV2 with TRBJ2-5; possibly TRBD1 for D (6 bases). This CDR3 is 15 amino acids long. In germline, CDR1 is SNHLY, CDR2 FYNNEI.

This clone was observed a few times. The chain recombines TRBV5-1 with TRBJ2-7; TRBD1 matches at 8 bases. The CDR3 loop spans 15 amino acids. Germline-derived CDR1 and CDR2 are SGHRS and YFSETQ. The junction had 9 bases not matched to a gene; V was cut back by 4 bases and J by 3 bases. This chain's CDR3 is CASSPGQGFVYEQYF. CDR3 DNA: TGCGCCAGCAGCCCAGGACAGGGATTCGTCTACGAGCAGTACTTC.

The rearrangement uses TRBV21-1 and TRBJ2-1; the table's D call of TRBD2 was not tested on the DNA. TRBV21-1 is shown as a pseudogene. CDR3 length: 11 residues. This chain's CDR3 is CASIRRRLEFF. The CDR3 nucleotides read TGTGCCAGCATAAGGAGGCGACTGGAGTTCTTC.

DNA of the CDR3: TGTGCCATCAGTGAGTCGGGGTTTGGCGGGTCAGGTAGTGAAGCTTTCTTT. Protein: CAISESGFGGSGSEAFF. The chain uses TRBV10-3 and TRBJ1-1, with no clear D. Germline CDR1 reads ENHRY; CDR2 reads SYGVKD. V shed 0 bases and J shed 7 bases, with 21 bases lying between them. This CDR3 comprises 17 residues.

This chain connects TRBV2 to TRBJ2-1; the match to TRBD2 covers 8 bases. The CDR3 loop spans 13 amino acids. V was pared by 5 bases and J by 6 bases, with 3 bases of the junction left unmatched. CDR1 and CDR2 from the germline V gene are SNHLY and FYNNEI. The CDR3 here is CASSPGTSNEQFF. The CDR3 DNA reads as TGTGCCAGCAGTCCCGGGACTAGCAATGAGCAGTTCTTC. The full variable domain, its missing parts supplied by reference TRBV2 and TRBJ2-1, is EPEVTQTPSHQVTQMGQEVILRCVPISNHLYFYWYRQILGQKVEFLVSFYNNEISEKSEIFDDQFSVERPDGSNFTLKIRSTKLEDSAMYFCASSPGTSNEQFFGPGTRLTVL.

The table lists this clone with a count of one. This sequence joins TRBV5-1 and TRBJ2-7; 7 bases map to TRBD1. In germline, CDR1 is SGHRS, CDR2 YFSETQ. CDR3 length: 15 residues. V was pared by 0 bases and J by 6 bases, with 9 bases of the junction left unmatched. The CDR3 loop reads CASSLGPLGQFEQYF. CDR3 DNA sequence: TGCGCCAGCAGCTTGGGGCCCCTGGGACAGTTCGAGCAGTACTTC.

V and J are TRBV5-1 and TRBJ2-1; 11 nucleotides agree with TRBD1. V lost 2 bases and J lost 6; bases outside the gene matches: 4. The CDR3 is made up of 15 amino acids. Germline values: CDR1 SGHRS, CDR2 YFSETQ. The CDR3 protein is CASSFRTGGINEQFF. The CDR3 DNA is TGCGCCAGCAGCTTTCGGACAGGGGGCATCAATGAGCAGTTCTTC.

The rearrangement links TRBV6-5 to TRBJ2-5, with unresolved D. V lost 6 bases and J 5 bases, leaving 16 bases between the germline ends. CDR3 length: 14 residues. Germline lookup yields CDR1 MNHEY and CDR2 SVGAGI. CDR3: CASRATWVGETQYF. CDR3 nucleotide sequence: TGTGCCAGCAGGGCGACATGGGTTGGTGAGACCCAGTACTTC.

The J gene is TRBJ1-2, the V gene TRBV7-2; D call uncertain. V was pared by 2 bases and J by 4 bases, with 14 bases between. In germline, CDR1 is SGHTA, CDR2 FQGNSA. This CDR3 is built from 15 residues. This CDR3 reads CASSLSPGSGYGYTF. CDR3 DNA: TGTGCCAGCAGCTTAAGTCCAGGAAGTGGCTATGGCTACACCTTC. The full variable domain, rest sourced from reference TRBV7-2 and TRBJ1-2, is GAGVSQSPSNKVTEKGKDVELRCDPISGHTALYWYRQSLGQGLEFLIYFQGNSAPDKSGLPSDRFSAERTGGSVSTLTIQRTQQEDSAVYLCASSLSPGSGYGYTFGSGTRLTVV.

This chain connects TRBV16 to TRBJ1-1; D gene unclear. V gave up 5 bases and J gave up 2 bases, with 9 bases separating them. Germline V gene data show CDR1 as KGHSY and CDR2 as FQNENV. The CDR3 is 13 residues long. In nucleotides, the CDR3 is TGTGCCAGCAGCTCCCAGGTTAACACTGAAGCTTTCTTT. Its protein is CASSSQVNTEAFF.

This chain's CDR3 is CASSSTSDRGGYEQYF. Written as DNA, the CDR3 is TGTGCCAGCAGTTCAACCTCCGACAGGGGGGGGTACGAGCAGTACTTC. The gene calls are TRBV28 and TRBJ2-7; 9 bases align to TRBD1. Germline trimming cut 4 bases from V and 4 bases from J; bases unmatched to any gene: 11. Germline CDR1 and CDR2: MDHEN and SYDVKM. CDR3 size: 16 residues. The variable domain in full, with the rest retrieved from reference TRBV28 and TRBJ2-7, is DVKVTQSSRYLVKRTGEKVFLECVQDMDHENMFWYRQDPGLGLRLIYFSYDVKMKEKGDIPEGYSVSREKKERFSLILESASTNQTSMYLCASSSTSDRGGYEQYFGPGTRLTVT.

V is TRBV5-1 and J is TRBJ2-1; D perhaps matches TRBD1 (5 bases). In germline, CDR1 is SGHRS, CDR2 YFSETQ. The CDR3 has 15 amino acids. V dropped 5 bases and J dropped 0 bases, with 12 bases sitting between them. CDR3 sequence (DNA): TGCGCCAGCAGTCAGGACATGAGCTCCTACAATGAGCAGTTCTTC. It is translated as CASSQDMSSYNEQFF.

The chain carries TRBV30 and TRBJ2-1; TRBD1 matches 8 bases. The germline V gene encodes CDR1 GTSNPN and CDR2 SVGIG (reference sequence). This CDR3 is built from 15 residues. The V segment lost 3 bases and the J segment 3 bases; nucleotides outside the gene matches: 7. The CDR3 DNA reads as TGTGCCTGGAGCCTAGGACAGGGAGGCTACAATGAGCAGTTCTTC. It specifies CAWSLGQGGYNEQFF.

This clone was seen once. Within the sample, other DNA sequences also encode this same CDR3. The chain is built from TRBV6-5 and TRBJ1-1; TRBD1 agrees at 7 bases. The CDR3 has 14 amino acids. The ends lost 5 bases at V and 1 base at J; junction bases unmatched: 4. Germline V gene sequence: CDR1 MNHEY, CDR2 SVGAGI. The CDR3 DNA sequence: TGTGCCAGCAGTAACAGGGGCTCGAACACTGAAGCTTTCTTT. Its protein product is CASSNRGSNTEAFF.

The rearrangement joins TRBV7-9 to TRBJ2-3; the match to TRBD2 covers 13 bases. The CDR3 covers 16 residues. Germline CDR1 is SEHNR and CDR2 is FQNEAQ (reference sequence). V shed 5 bases, J shed 6 bases, and the junction held 8 bases outside the gene matches. The CDR3 spells CASSPWTSGSSDTQYF. For the CDR3, the DNA is TGTGCCAGCAGCCCCTGGACTAGCGGGAGTAGCGATACGCAGTATTTT.

This clone was observed once. The chain employs TRBV5-6 and TRBJ2-1; 7 bases match TRBD2. The ends lost 0 bases at V and 4 bases at J; junction bases unmatched: 4. The CDR3 spans 15 residues. Germline CDR1 reads SGHDT; CDR2 reads YYEEEE. CDR3 protein: CASSLVEREYNEQFF. In DNA, the CDR3 is TGTGCCAGCAGCTTGGTTGAGCGGGAATACAATGAGCAGTTCTTC.

CDR3 sequence (DNA): TGTGCCAGCAGTTACGTGGACAGCGATCAGCCCCAGCATTTT. Translating it yields CASSYVDSDQPQHF. This chain links TRBV6-6 with TRBJ1-5; possibly TRBD1 for D (6 bases). CDR1 is MNHNY, CDR2 SVGAGI, per germline (reference sequence). Trimming shortened V by 2 bases and J by 5 bases, and 10 bases separated the two germline ends. CDR3 length equals 14 residues.

The V and J genes are TRBV5-4 and TRBJ1-1, with TRBD1 matching 9 bases. The CDR3 covers 16 residues. Trimming cost V 4 bases and J 5 bases; bases outside gene matches: 12. Germline V gives CDR1 SGHNT, CDR2 YYREEE (reference sequence). CDR3 residues: CASSPAGTGRLTEAFF. The CDR3 DNA reads TGTGCCAGCAGCCCGGCCGGGACAGGGCGGCTGACTGAAGCTTTCTTT.